The clone carrying this TCR beta chain is a singleton in its sample. These data are taken from a study of blood T cell repertoires in COVID-19. Study information: In each case, the material was cDNA or gDNA derived from T cells, B-cell-depleted T cells, or PBMCs.

In the original processing: Amplifying reference gene primers gave estimates of nucleated cell counts. Libraries were prepared by immunoSEQ multiplex PCR; TCRdb keeps only in-frame clonotypes and omits some of them. V and J calls and clone size are those listed in that table; D and trimming were worked out from the DNA. The table includes 65,000 to 90,000 clones, about 82% detected once. Source material: peripheral blood. This receptor was taken from a woman of 80 years or more in a cohort sampled during active or convalescent COVID-19.

CDR3 nucleotides: TGTGCCACCAGCAGGGATGGGACAGGGTCTGAAAAACTGTTTTTT. It yields the protein CATSRDGTGSEKLFF. The chain joins TRBV15 to TRBJ1-4, with 9 bases aligning to TRBD1. Germline values: CDR1 LNHNV, CDR2 YYDKDF (reference sequence). V lost 3 bases to trimming and J lost 7 bases; unmatched junction nucleotides: 6. The CDR3 length is 15 residues.